These 18 T cell receptor beta chains came from one sample sequenced in a study of blood T cell repertoires in COVID-19. Clones were read by immunoSEQ multiplex PCR, and TCRdb kept only the in-frame ones, dropping some. The data contain about 200,000 clones, around nine tenths of them singletons. Material for sequencing was peripheral blood. These receptor sequences come from a man between 60 and 75 years old with COVID-19, enrolled during active disease.

The chain links TRBV7-8 to TRBJ1-1, with D maybe TRBD1 (5 bases). This CDR3 has 15 amino acids. The germline V gene has CDR1 SGHVS and CDR2 FQNEAQ. Trimming cost V 5 bases and J 0 bases, with 13 bases left between them. CDR3 residues: CASSPQGLMNTEAFF. The CDR3 coding sequence is TGTGCCAGCAGCCCTCAGGGCCTGATGAACACTGAAGCTTTCTTT.

This chain connects TRBV7-9 to TRBJ2-3; 8 positions match TRBD2. The V gene end was trimmed by 7 bases and the J gene end by 3 bases; junction bases not matched to a gene: 12. The germline V gene encodes CDR1 SEHNR and CDR2 FQNEAQ (reference sequence). CDR3 length equals 16 residues. The chain's CDR3 is CASTHAGGPITDTQYF. CDR3 nucleotide sequence: TGTGCCAGCACCCACGCGGGGGGCCCCATAACAGATACGCAGTATTTT. Full variable domain (outside the CDR3, taken from reference TRBV7-9 and TRBJ2-3): DTGVSQNPRHKITKRGQNVTFRCDPISEHNRLYWYRQTLGQGPEFLTYFQNEAQLEKSRLLSDRFSAERPKGSFSTLEIQRTEQGDSAMYLCASTHAGGPITDTQYFGPGTRLTVL.

The chain uses TRBV6-5 and TRBJ1-3; D is perhaps TRBD1 (5 bases). Germline CDR1 is MNHEY and CDR2 is SVGAGI. The ends were cut back, 11 bases at V and 4 bases at J, with 18 bases in the middle. The CDR3 is 14 amino acids. Here the CDR3 DNA reads TGTGCCTCCTACTCCGGGCAGGGAGGAAACACCATATATTTT. Its translation: CASYSGQGGNTIYF.

The J gene is TRBJ1-2, the V gene TRBV3-1 (or the pseudogene TRBV3-2); possibly TRBD1 for D (6 bases). The CDR3 contains 14 residues. Trimming left V 1 base short and J 4 bases short, with 10 bases between. Germline CDR1 reads LGHDT; CDR2 reads YNNKEL (reference sequence). CDR3 DNA: TGTGCCAGCAGCCAAGCGCAGGGGTCCTATGGCTACACCTTC. Translation gives CASSQAQGSYGYTF.

V gene TRBV28 combines with J gene TRBJ2-7, with D perhaps TRBD1 (6 bases). Trimming cost V 7 bases and J 0 bases, with 16 bases left between them. Germline V gene lookup returns CDR1 MDHEN and CDR2 SYDVKM. The CDR3 is made up of 15 amino acids. The CDR3 loop is CASTKTGTSSYEQYF. The CDR3 DNA is TGTGCCAGCACAAAGACAGGTACGAGCTCCTACGAGCAGTACTTC.

The chain carries TRBV19 and TRBJ2-1; 16 bases match TRBD2. The CDR3 spans 21 residues. CDR1 and CDR2 (germline): LNHDA, SQIVND (reference sequence). The ends lost 5 bases at V and 0 bases at J; junction bases unmatched: 13. The CDR3 nucleotides are TGTGCCAGTAGTCCCCAGGGACTAGCGGGAGGGAAAACCTCCTCCTACAATGAGCAGTTCTTC. Residues: CASSPQGLAGGKTSSYNEQFF.

This chain links TRBV19 with TRBJ2-1; TRBD2 agrees at 9 bases. Trimming removed 5 bases from V and 3 bases from J; junction bases left unmatched: 5. CDR3 length: 15 residues. Germline values: CDR1 LNHDA, CDR2 SQIVND (reference sequence). For the CDR3, the DNA is TGTGCCAGTAGTCTTAGCGGGGGATTCTACAATGAGCAGTTCTTC. It translates to CASSLSGGFYNEQFF.

The rearrangement uses TRBV4-3 and TRBJ2-1; D ambiguous. The germline gives CDR1 LGHNA, CDR2 YSLEER. Trimming removed 0 bases from V and 8 bases from J, with 11 bases in between. CDR3 length: 14 amino acids. In nucleotides, the CDR3 is TGCGCCAGCAGCCAAGATTATGCGTCTGATGAGCAGTTCTTC. Protein sequence: CASSQDYASDEQFF.

This chain connects TRBV3-1 (or the pseudogene TRBV3-2) to TRBJ1-1, with TRBD1 as a possible D gene (6 bases). Germline values: CDR1 LGHDT, CDR2 YNNKEL (reference sequence). V lost 5 bases, J lost 1 base, and 14 bases lay in between. The CDR3 totals 15 residues. CDR3 DNA: TGTGCCAGCAGCTCACAGGGCGGCGGGAACACTGAAGCTTTCTTT. Translated: CASSSQGGGNTEAFF.

The chain combines TRBV5-1 with TRBJ1-3; perhaps TRBD1 as D (6 bases). This CDR3 comprises 14 residues. From germline, CDR1 is SGHRS and CDR2 YFSETQ. V dropped 1 base and J dropped 5 bases, with 10 bases sitting between them. CDR3 in DNA: TGCGCCAGCAGCTTGCCAGGGACAAGAAACACCATATATTTT. Translated, it gives CASSLPGTRNTIYF.

The chain joins TRBV5-8 to TRBJ1-6; TRBD1 matches at 7 bases. The trim removed 1 base at V and 5 bases at J, leaving 6 bases unmatched. Germline lookup yields CDR1 SGHTS and CDR2 YDEGEE. This CDR3 spans 16 amino acids. CDR3 nucleotides: TGTGCCAGCAGCTTGTTGGACAGGCGAAATAATTCACCCCTCCACTTT. Protein sequence: CASSLLDRRNNSPLHF.

The chain recombines TRBV12-3 or TRBV12-4 with TRBJ1-5; 8 bases map to TRBD1. The V segment lost 8 bases and the J segment 9 bases; nucleotides outside the gene matches: 6. The CDR3 sequence is 12 residues long. The CDR3 sequence: CASSRRGLPQHF. CDR3 DNA sequence: TGTGCCAGCTCGCGCAGGGGGCTGCCCCAGCATTTT.

V and J are TRBV2 and TRBJ2-7, with 9 bases matching TRBD1. This CDR3 has 13 residues. V was pared by 8 bases and J by 4 bases, with 6 bases of the junction left unmatched. CDR1 SNHLY and CDR2 FYNNEI come from the germline V gene. The CDR3 DNA sequence: TGTGCCAGCTCCGGGACAGGGCCATACGAGCAGTACTTC. Its translation is CASSGTGPYEQYF.

CDR3 sequence (DNA): TGTGCCAGCAGCCCCGGACAGGGGGCGAGAGAAAAACTGTTTTTT. Translating gives CASSPGQGAREKLFF. The genes are TRBV7-9 and TRBJ1-4; TRBD1 agrees at 11 bases. The CDR3 length is 15 residues. CDR1 and CDR2 from the germline V gene are SEHNR and FQNEAQ (reference sequence). The trim removed 5 bases at V and 8 bases at J, leaving 7 bases unmatched.

This clone was recorded a few times. V gene TRBV7-9 combines with J gene TRBJ2-7, with 7 positions matching TRBD1. The CDR3 runs to 11 residues. CDR1 and CDR2 from the germline V gene are SEHNR and FQNEAQ (reference sequence). V trimming: 5 bases; J trimming: 13 bases; junction bases outside the gene matches: 8. The CDR3 nucleotides read TGTGCCAGCAGCCAACAGGGGATCTGTTACTTC. Its protein is CASSQQGICYF.

The genes are TRBV4-1 and TRBJ1-2; no clear D gene. The CDR3 has 14 amino acids. Germline CDR1 reads MGHRA; CDR2 reads YSYEKL. V was trimmed by 8 bases and J by 4 bases, leaving 17 bases between them. CDR3 nucleotides: TGCGCCAGCCACTCCGTCTTTGGAGGCTATGGCTACACCTTC. Encoded protein: CASHSVFGGYGYTF.

The chain recombines TRBV18 with TRBJ1-5; D ambiguous. Trimming pared 6 bases from V and 4 bases from J, leaving 13 bases between. This CDR3 has 14 amino acids. The germline gives CDR1 KGHSH, CDR2 LQKENI. CDR3 in DNA: TGTGCCAGCTCTTTGATGGGCGGGAATCAGCCCCAGCATTTT. It codes for CASSLMGGNQPQHF.

The CDR3 sequence is CASSQAPPREDTQYF. For the CDR3, the DNA is TGCGCCAGCAGCCAAGCACCCCCCCGGGAAGATACGCAGTATTTT. V is TRBV4-1 and J is TRBJ2-3; perhaps TRBD2 as D (5 bases). The CDR3 spans 15 residues. Trimming took off 1 base at V and 5 bases at J, with 13 bases between the two ends. Germline CDR1 reads MGHRA; CDR2 reads YSYEKL.